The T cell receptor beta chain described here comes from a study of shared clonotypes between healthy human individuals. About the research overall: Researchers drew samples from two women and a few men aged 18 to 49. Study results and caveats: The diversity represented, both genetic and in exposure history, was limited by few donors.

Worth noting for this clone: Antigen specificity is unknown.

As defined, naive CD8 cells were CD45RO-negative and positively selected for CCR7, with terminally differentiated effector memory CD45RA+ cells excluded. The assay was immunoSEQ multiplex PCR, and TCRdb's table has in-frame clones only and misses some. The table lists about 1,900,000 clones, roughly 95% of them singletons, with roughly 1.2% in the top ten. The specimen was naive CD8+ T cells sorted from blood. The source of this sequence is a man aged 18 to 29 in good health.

The CDR3 region is CASRILWQGSEAFF. CDR3 DNA sequence: TGTGCCAGCAGAATCTTATGGCAGGGCTCGGAAGCTTTCTTT. The rearrangement links TRBV27 to TRBJ1-1; D is perhaps TRBD1 (5 bases). This CDR3 comprises 14 residues. V was clipped by 6 bases and J by 8 bases, with 19 bases between them. CDR1 and CDR2 (germline): MNHEY, SMNVEV (reference sequence).